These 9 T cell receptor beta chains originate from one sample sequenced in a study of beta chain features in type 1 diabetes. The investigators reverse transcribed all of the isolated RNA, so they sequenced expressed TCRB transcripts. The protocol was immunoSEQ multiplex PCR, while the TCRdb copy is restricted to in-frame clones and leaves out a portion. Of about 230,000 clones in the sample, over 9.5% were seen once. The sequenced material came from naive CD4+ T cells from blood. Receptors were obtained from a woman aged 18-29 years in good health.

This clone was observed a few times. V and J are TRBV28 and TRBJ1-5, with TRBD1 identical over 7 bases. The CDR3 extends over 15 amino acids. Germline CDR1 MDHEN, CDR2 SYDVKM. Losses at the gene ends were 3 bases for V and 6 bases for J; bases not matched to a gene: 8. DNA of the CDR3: TGTGCCAGCAGTTTTGGCGACAGGGCAGGTCAGCCCCAGCATTTT. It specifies CASSFGDRAGQPQHF.

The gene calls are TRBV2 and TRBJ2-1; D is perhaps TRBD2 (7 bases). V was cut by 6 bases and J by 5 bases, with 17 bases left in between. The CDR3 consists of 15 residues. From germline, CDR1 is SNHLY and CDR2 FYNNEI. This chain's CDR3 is CASRFGGAQDNEQFF. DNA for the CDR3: TGTGCCAGCAGGTTTGGGGGGGCTCAAGACAATGAGCAGTTCTTC.

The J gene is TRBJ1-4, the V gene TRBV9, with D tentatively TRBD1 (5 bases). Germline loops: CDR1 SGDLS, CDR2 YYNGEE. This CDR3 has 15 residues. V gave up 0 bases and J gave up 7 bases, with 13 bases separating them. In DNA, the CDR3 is TGTGCCAGCAGCGTAGGTGGCAGGGTCGTTGAAAAACTGTTTTTT. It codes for CASSVGGRVVEKLFF.

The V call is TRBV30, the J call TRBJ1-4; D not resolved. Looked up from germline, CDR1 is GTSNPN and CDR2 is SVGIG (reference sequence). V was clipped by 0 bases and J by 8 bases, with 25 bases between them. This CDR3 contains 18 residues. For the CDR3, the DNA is TGTGCCTGGAGTGTCACGCGGGGTCGCGGAGTGACCTCAGAAAAACTGTTTTTT. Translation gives CAWSVTRGRGVTSEKLFF. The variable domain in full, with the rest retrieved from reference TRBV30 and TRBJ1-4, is SQTIHQWPATLVQPVGSPLSLECTVEGTSNPNLYWYRQAAGRGLQLLFYSVGIGQISSEVPQNLSASRPQDRQFILSSKKLLLSDSGFYLCAWSVTRGRGVTSEKLFFGSGTQLSVL.

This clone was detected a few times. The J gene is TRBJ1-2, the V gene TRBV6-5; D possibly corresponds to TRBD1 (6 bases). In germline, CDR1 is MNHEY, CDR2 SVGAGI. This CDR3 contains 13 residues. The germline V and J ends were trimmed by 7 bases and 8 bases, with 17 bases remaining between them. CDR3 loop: CASTRGVGSGYTF. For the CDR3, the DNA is TGTGCCAGCACCAGGGGTGTGGGGAGCGGCTACACCTTC.

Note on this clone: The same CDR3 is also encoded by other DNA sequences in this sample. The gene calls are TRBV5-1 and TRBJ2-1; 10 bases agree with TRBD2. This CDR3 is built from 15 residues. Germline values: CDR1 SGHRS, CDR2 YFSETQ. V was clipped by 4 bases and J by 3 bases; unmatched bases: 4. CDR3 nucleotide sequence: TGCGCCAGCAGCCCCGGACTAGCGGACTACAATGAGCAGTTCTTC. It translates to CASSPGLADYNEQFF.

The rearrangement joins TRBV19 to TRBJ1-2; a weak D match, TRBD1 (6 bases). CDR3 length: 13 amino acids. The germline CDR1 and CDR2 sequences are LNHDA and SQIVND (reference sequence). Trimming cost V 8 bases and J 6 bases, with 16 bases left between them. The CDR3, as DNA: TGTGCCAGTCGAACTCAGGGGAGAGATGGCTACACCTTC. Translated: CASRTQGRDGYTF.

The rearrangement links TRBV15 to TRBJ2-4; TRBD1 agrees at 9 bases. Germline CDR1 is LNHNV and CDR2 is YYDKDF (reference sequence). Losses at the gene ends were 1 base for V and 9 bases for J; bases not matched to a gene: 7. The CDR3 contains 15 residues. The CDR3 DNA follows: TGTGCCACCAGCAGAGTTGTCGGGACAGGGTCCATTCAGTACTTC. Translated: CATSRVVGTGSIQYF.

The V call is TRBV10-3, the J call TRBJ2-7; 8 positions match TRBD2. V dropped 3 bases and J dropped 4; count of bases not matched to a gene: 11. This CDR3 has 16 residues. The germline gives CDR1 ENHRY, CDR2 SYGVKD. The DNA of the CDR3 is TGTGCCATCAGTGACAATACAGCGGGAGATACATACGAGCAGTACTTC. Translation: CAISDNTAGDTYEQYF.